One and the same sample provided the 29 T cell receptor beta chains below, sequenced in a study of cytomegalovirus exposure and HLA in healthy donors. The data were produced by immunoSEQ multiplex PCR, yet TCRdb's version contains in-frame clones alone and is incomplete. The sample holds 260,000 or so clones, roughly 87% seen once. The sequenced material came from PBMCs. The receptors come from a woman aged 25 to 45 in good health and CMV-seronegative.

V is TRBV7-9 and J is TRBJ1-4, with 8 bases aligning to TRBD1. With V trimmed by 5 bases and J by 6 bases, 11 bases remained unmatched. Per the germline V gene, CDR1 is SEHNR and CDR2 is FQNEAQ (reference sequence). CDR3 length equals 16 residues. This CDR3 is CASSTTTGQVHEKLFF. CDR3 sequence (DNA): TGTGCCAGCAGCACAACTACGGGACAGGTGCATGAAAAACTGTTTTTT.

V and J are TRBV4-2 and TRBJ2-3; no clear D. The V end was cut by 4 bases, the J end by 4 bases, with 9 bases between. Germline V gene sequence: CDR1 LGHNA, CDR2 YNFKEQ. The CDR3 contains 13 residues. CDR3 sequence reads: CASSRLVADTQYF. The CDR3 nucleotides are TGTGCCAGCAGCCGTTTGGTCGCAGATACGCAGTATTTT.

This sequence joins TRBV7-8 and TRBJ2-7; 12 nucleotides line up with TRBD2. Looked up from germline, CDR1 is SGHVS and CDR2 is FQNEAQ. This CDR3 contains 15 residues. V was clipped by 4 bases and J by 3 bases; unmatched bases: 4. This chain's CDR3 is CASSYRTSGDYEQYF. CDR3 in DNA: TGTGCCAGCAGCTACCGGACTAGCGGGGACTACGAGCAGTACTTC.

The chain joins TRBV2 to TRBJ2-6; D unresolved. Germline values: CDR1 SNHLY, CDR2 FYNNEI. CDR3 length: 20 residues. V gave up 2 bases and J gave up 0 bases, with 20 bases separating them. This chain's CDR3 is CASSESSHRDFSSGANVLTF. The DNA for the CDR3 is TGTGCCAGCAGTGAATCCTCTCATAGAGACTTCAGCTCTGGGGCCAACGTCCTGACTTTC.

The gene calls are TRBV5-4 and TRBJ2-1, with 10 bases fitting TRBD2. Germline values: CDR1 SGHNT, CDR2 YYREEE (reference sequence). V lost 4 bases, J lost 6 bases, and 7 bases stayed unmatched. The CDR3 contains 15 residues. The CDR3 DNA follows: TGTGCCAGCAGCCCCGTAGCGGGAGGCTTCAATGAGCAGTTCTTC. Its translation is CASSPVAGGFNEQFF.

The V and J genes are TRBV7-6 and TRBJ2-7; 9 bases fit TRBD2. CDR3 length: 15 amino acids. With 5 bases clipped from V and 5 bases from J, the junction kept 10 bases outside the gene matches. Germline lookup yields CDR1 SGHVS and CDR2 FNYEAQ. Written as DNA, the CDR3 is TGTGCCAGCAGCCCCACCCTAGCGGGATACGACGAGCAGTACTTC. Translated: CASSPTLAGYDEQYF.

The rearrangement joins TRBV7-2 to TRBJ2-1; D remains unclear. The CDR3 spans 16 residues. V was trimmed by 4 bases and J by 6 bases, leaving 19 bases between them. Germline CDR1 and CDR2: SGHTA and FQGNSA. CDR3 in amino acids: CASSSLGFALGNEQFF. The CDR3 DNA follows: TGTGCCAGCAGCTCACTTGGGTTCGCCCTGGGCAATGAGCAGTTCTTC.

The rearrangement uses TRBV5-5 and TRBJ2-5; D may be TRBD1 (6 bases). Trimming stripped 0 bases from V and 4 bases from J, with 10 bases between. Germline CDR1 and CDR2: SGHKS and YYEKEE (reference sequence). The CDR3 has 14 amino acids. This CDR3 reads CASSLVLGGETQYF. The CDR3 nucleotides are TGTGCCAGCAGCTTGGTCCTAGGGGGAGAGACCCAGTACTTC.

The CDR3 DNA reads as TGCGCCAGCAGCCAAGAAAGTCGAGTTAGCACAGATACGCAGTATTTT. It encodes CASSQESRVSTDTQYF. V is TRBV4-3 and J is TRBJ2-3, with unresolved D. The CDR3 is made up of 16 amino acids. The germline V gene encodes CDR1 LGHNA and CDR2 YSLEER. V lost 0 bases, J lost 0 bases, and 10 bases lay in between.

The chain joins TRBV7-9 to TRBJ2-1; TRBD2 agrees at 9 bases. V was pared by 6 bases and J by 8 bases, with 14 bases of the junction left unmatched. Germline V gives CDR1 SEHNR, CDR2 FQNEAQ (reference sequence). The CDR3 has 16 amino acids. CDR3: CASSFSLGTSNHEQFF. The CDR3 DNA sequence: TGTGCCAGCAGTTTTTCCCTCGGGACTAGCAATCATGAGCAGTTCTTC. The variable domain in full, with the rest retrieved from reference TRBV7-9 and TRBJ2-1, is DTGVSQNPRHKITKRGQNVTFRCDPISEHNRLYWYRQTLGQGPEFLTYFQNEAQLEKSRLLSDRFSAERPKGSFSTLEIQRTEQGDSAMYLCASSFSLGTSNHEQFFGPGTRLTVL.

The rearrangement uses TRBV11-2 and TRBJ2-7; perhaps TRBD2 as D (5 bases). Germline loops: CDR1 SGHAT, CDR2 FQNNGV. This CDR3 contains 14 residues. V dropped 4 bases and J dropped 2 bases, with 12 bases sitting between them. The CDR3 loop reads CASSSRGSAYEQYF. The CDR3 DNA follows: TGTGCCAGCAGCTCCAGAGGTAGCGCCTACGAGCAGTACTTC.

The chain carries TRBV28 and TRBJ1-2; the D is unclear. The V gene lost 8 bases and the J gene lost 7 bases, with 11 bases spanning the gap. The CDR3 consists of 11 residues. Looked up from germline, CDR1 is MDHEN and CDR2 is SYDVKM. The CDR3 protein is CASGVRGGYTF. As DNA, the CDR3 is TGTGCCAGCGGAGTCCGAGGTGGCTACACCTTC.

The chain is built from TRBV2 and TRBJ2-5; 7 bases are a match to TRBD2. Germline V gene data show CDR1 as SNHLY and CDR2 as FYNNEI. V shed 1 base, J shed 4 bases, and the junction held 6 bases outside the gene matches. The CDR3 is 15 residues long. The CDR3 sequence is CASSEEGRASETQYF. CDR3 coding DNA: TGTGCCAGCAGTGAAGAGGGGAGGGCTTCAGAGACCCAGTACTTC.

The gene calls are TRBV7-2 and TRBJ2-7, with unresolved D. The CDR3 has 15 amino acids. Germline V gives CDR1 SGHTA, CDR2 FQGNSA. The V end lost 1 base, the J end lost 2 bases, and 12 bases lay between the germline ends. The chain's CDR3 is CASSLGRFGAYEQYF. Written as DNA, the CDR3 is TGTGCCAGCAGCTTAGGACGGTTTGGGGCCTACGAGCAGTACTTC.

V usage is TRBV29-1 and J usage is TRBJ2-5, with D uncertain. CDR3 length equals 11 residues. The V gene's germline CDR1 is SQVTM and CDR2 ANQGSEA. With 6 bases removed from V and 6 bases from J, the gap between germline ends came to 11 bases. The CDR3 here is CSVPGVQTQYF. CDR3 nucleotides: TGCAGCGTGCCTGGGGTACAGACCCAGTACTTC.

The rearrangement joins TRBV5-1 to TRBJ2-3; 9 bases align to TRBD2. Germline V gene lookup returns CDR1 SGHRS and CDR2 YFSETQ. The length of the CDR3 is 15 residues. V lost 2 bases and J lost 6; bases outside the gene matches: 7. The CDR3 loop is CASSFAGGDFDTQYF. CDR3 DNA sequence: TGCGCCAGCAGCTTTGCGGGAGGGGATTTCGATACGCAGTATTTT.

The chain employs TRBV27 and TRBJ2-7; 7 bases match TRBD1. The germline V gene has CDR1 MNHEY and CDR2 SMNVEV (reference sequence). The CDR3 length is 13 residues. V lost 3 bases to trimming and J lost 1 base; unmatched junction nucleotides: 0. The CDR3 DNA follows: TGTGCCAGCAGTTTCAGGGGGTCCTACGAGCAGTACTTC. Its translation: CASSFRGSYEQYF.

This clone appeared a single time. The chain carries TRBV19 and TRBJ2-7, with D possibly being TRBD1 (6 bases). V gave up 5 bases and J gave up 5 bases, with 10 bases separating them. The V gene's germline CDR1 is LNHDA and CDR2 SQIVND (reference sequence). The CDR3 has 12 amino acids. DNA of the CDR3: TGTGCCAGTAGTTGGGGGCAAAACGAGCAGTACTTC. It codes for CASSWGQNEQYF.

In DNA form, the CDR3 reads TGTGCCAGCAGTTTTAATACTCGTTACAATGAGCAGTTCTTC. As protein: CASSFNTRYNEQFF. V gene TRBV28 combines with J gene TRBJ2-1; no reliable D call. Trimming removed 3 bases at V and 4 bases at J, with 10 bases between. The germline CDR1 and CDR2 sequences are MDHEN and SYDVKM. The CDR3 spans 14 residues.

V gene TRBV28 combines with J gene TRBJ2-1; tentative D call: TRBD2 (6 bases). CDR3 length equals 17 residues. Germline V gene sequence: CDR1 MDHEN, CDR2 SYDVKM. Trimming left V 6 bases short and J 4 bases short, with 22 bases between. The CDR3 sequence is CASSRDFFKNAYNEQFF. The CDR3 nucleotides read TGTGCCAGCAGCCGGGACTTCTTTAAAAACGCTTACAATGAGCAGTTCTTC.

The rearrangement links TRBV7-9 to TRBJ2-5, with D hard to call. This CDR3 has 17 residues. Trimming shortened V by 1 base and J by 6 bases, and 21 bases separated the two germline ends. Germline lookup yields CDR1 SEHNR and CDR2 FQNEAQ (reference sequence). The DNA of the CDR3 is TGTGCCAGCAGCTTAGTTATCATGGTAGATAGGGAAAAGACCCAGTACTTC. Translation: CASSLVIMVDREKTQYF. Combining the CDR3 with reference TRBV7-9 and TRBJ2-5 gives the whole variable domain DTGVSQNPRHKITKRGQNVTFRCDPISEHNRLYWYRQTLGQGPEFLTYFQNEAQLEKSRLLSDRFSAERPKGSFSTLEIQRTEQGDSAMYLCASSLVIMVDREKTQYFGPGTRLLVL.

The V call is TRBV11-2, the J call TRBJ2-7; 9 bases map to TRBD2. Looked up from germline, CDR1 is SGHAT and CDR2 is FQNNGV. The CDR3 has 14 amino acids. J was trimmed by 7 bases and V by 4 bases; bases with no gene match: 8. The CDR3 DNA follows: TGTGCCAGCAGCTCGATAGCGGGGGCTGGGGAGCAGTACTTC. This encodes CASSSIAGAGEQYF.

The rearrangement links TRBV6-5 to TRBJ2-7; no clear D gene. Germline CDR1 and CDR2: MNHEY and SVGAGI. Trimming cost V 2 bases and J 3 bases, with 8 bases left between them. The CDR3 length is 13 residues. The CDR3 nucleotides read TGTGCCAGCAGTTACACACGATACTACGAGCAGTACTTC. Translating it yields CASSYTRYYEQYF.

In its sample, this clone was seen once. The chain combines TRBV4-2 with TRBJ2-7, with TRBD2 matching over 7 bases. The germline CDR1 and CDR2 sequences are LGHNA and YNFKEQ. V shed 3 bases and J 1 base; nucleotides not matched to a gene: 15. The length of the CDR3 is 18 residues. The CDR3 sequence is CASSQDSAGAIISYEQYF. CDR3 DNA: TGTGCCAGCAGCCAGGACTCGGCGGGAGCCATCATTTCCTACGAGCAGTACTTC.

The gene calls are TRBV2 and TRBJ2-7; 9 nucleotides agree with TRBD2. CDR1 is SNHLY and CDR2 is FYNNEI in the germline V gene. The CDR3 totals 15 residues. V was pared by 2 bases and J by 3 bases, with 5 bases of the junction left unmatched. Here the CDR3 DNA reads TGTGCCAGCAGTGAATGGCTAGCGGGGAACTACGAGCAGTACTTC. Amino acid sequence: CASSEWLAGNYEQYF.

The rearrangement joins TRBV28 to TRBJ1-4, with 7 nucleotides matching TRBD1. Germline V gene data show CDR1 as MDHEN and CDR2 as SYDVKM. This CDR3 is 14 amino acids long. J gave up 12 bases and V 5 bases, and 12 bases lay outside the gene matches. The CDR3 loop reads CASSDRVKETELFF. Written as DNA, the CDR3 is TGTGCCAGCAGTGACAGGGTCAAAGAAACGGAACTGTTTTTT.

This rearrangement joins TRBV7-9 to TRBJ2-5; TRBD1 might be the D (6 bases). V was trimmed by 4 bases and J by 5 bases, leaving 20 bases between them. The CDR3 has 16 residues. From germline, CDR1 is SEHNR and CDR2 FQNEAQ (reference sequence). The CDR3 reads CASSSPPEGVGETQYF. The DNA for the CDR3 is TGTGCCAGCAGCTCGCCCCCAGAGGGGGTGGGGGAGACCCAGTACTTC.

The gene calls are TRBV7-2 and TRBJ2-2, with 7 bases matching TRBD2. Germline trimming cut 1 base from V and 1 base from J; bases unmatched to any gene: 9. The CDR3 is 18 amino acids. In germline, CDR1 is SGHTA, CDR2 FQGNSA. This chain's CDR3 is CASSLDPPGLGNTGELFF. In DNA, the CDR3 is TGTGCCAGCAGCTTAGACCCCCCCGGACTAGGGAACACCGGGGAGCTGTTTTTT.

The J gene is TRBJ1-5, the V gene TRBV9; D gene uncertain. This CDR3 spans 15 amino acids. The V end lost 0 bases, the J end lost 0 bases, and 7 bases lay between the germline ends. Germline V CDR1 and CDR2: SGDLS, YYNGEE. The CDR3 DNA follows: TGTGCCAGCAGCGTAGACAGCTATAGCAATCAGCCCCAGCATTTT. This sequence encodes CASSVDSYSNQPQHF.